What follows are 7 T cell receptor beta chains derived from one specimen sequenced in a study of blood T cell repertoires in COVID-19. Some clones are missing from TCRdb's copy, which holds only in-frame ones; the method was immunoSEQ multiplex PCR. The table lists roughly 250,000 clones, approximately 91% of them singletons. The source material was peripheral blood. The receptors were gathered from a man between 25 and 39 years old with COVID-19, enrolled during active disease.

This chain connects TRBV7-9 to TRBJ1-4; D is possibly TRBD1 (5 bases). The CDR3 is 19 residues long. Germline CDR1 reads SEHNR; CDR2 reads FQNEAQ (reference sequence). Trimming cost V 5 bases and J 3 bases, with 25 bases left between them. CDR3 loop: CASSGEGGRDDFANEKLFF. The CDR3 coding sequence is TGTGCCAGCAGCGGAGAGGGTGGGCGGGACGATTTTGCTAATGAAAAACTGTTTTTT.

The chain recombines TRBV4-1 with TRBJ2-3; 8 positions match TRBD2. This CDR3 is 17 amino acids long. Looked up from germline, CDR1 is MGHRA and CDR2 is YSYEKL. Trimming removed 0 bases from V and 2 bases from J; junction bases left unmatched: 7. CDR3 bases: TGCGCCAGCAGCCAAGATCGGGCGGGGGGAATCACAGATACGCAGTATTTT. Translating it yields CASSQDRAGGITDTQYF.

This sequence joins TRBV2 and TRBJ1-1; D gene ambiguous. CDR1 is SNHLY and CDR2 is FYNNEI in the germline V gene. This CDR3 is 14 amino acids long. V was pared by 5 bases and J by 3 bases, with 13 bases between. The CDR3 sequence: CASSLFPADTEAFF. CDR3 bases: TGTGCCAGCAGTCTGTTCCCGGCGGACACTGAAGCTTTCTTT. Variable domain in full (rest from reference TRBV2 and TRBJ1-1): EPEVTQTPSHQVTQMGQEVILRCVPISNHLYFYWYRQILGQKVEFLVSFYNNEISEKSEIFDDQFSVERPDGSNFTLKIRSTKLEDSAMYFCASSLFPADTEAFFGQGTRLTVV.

The chain couples TRBV21-1 to TRBJ2-3; TRBD2, the table's D call, was not compared with the DNA. TRBV21-1 is designated a pseudogene. The CDR3 is 11 residues long. This CDR3 reads CASSKRDTQYF. CDR3 in DNA: TGTGCCAGCAGCAAGAGGGATACGCAGTATTTT.

Only a few counts were recorded for this clone. This chain joins TRBV9 and TRBJ1-1, with 8 bases aligning to TRBD1. The CDR3 consists of 13 residues. V trimming: 3 bases; J trimming: 9 bases; junction bases outside the gene matches: 7. Looked up from germline, CDR1 is SGDLS and CDR2 is YYNGEE. CDR3 in amino acids: CASSEGDRGKAFF. CDR3 nucleotide sequence: TGTGCCAGCAGCGAGGGAGACAGGGGTAAAGCTTTCTTT.

The rearrangement uses TRBV6-5 and TRBJ2-5; D call uncertain. The CDR3 has 12 amino acids. Germline loops: CDR1 MNHEY, CDR2 SVGAGI. With 0 bases removed from V and 7 bases from J, the gap between germline ends came to 6 bases. The CDR3 protein is CASSYSGRTQYF. The CDR3 DNA sequence: TGTGCCAGCAGTTACTCCGGTAGGACCCAGTACTTC.

This chain uses TRBV5-1 with TRBJ2-2, with 7 bases that match TRBD1. The CDR3 contains 14 residues. With 2 bases clipped from V and 6 bases from J, the junction kept 4 bases outside the gene matches. The V gene's germline CDR1 is SGHRS and CDR2 YFSETQ. The CDR3 DNA is TGCGCCAGCAGCTTTACTCAGGGGGCCGGGGAGCTGTTTTTT. Translating it yields CASSFTQGAGELFF.